This T cell receptor beta chain derives from a study of OX40 agonist ivuxolimab in advanced cancers. Whole-study context: A mean age of roughly 60 years, range about 20 to 79, was recorded, and more than 80% were male. One patient with hepatocellular carcinoma and two with cutaneous melanoma, three in all, had partial responses.

Only in-frame clones appear in the TCRdb table, and some are missing; sequencing was by immunoSEQ multiplex PCR. The sample records 80,000 or so clones, over 85% being singletons. Patients with a history of autoimmune disease or on systemic immunosuppression were excluded. Here the sequenced sample was CD4+ or CD8+ T cells sorted from blood, taken in a trial of the OX40 agonist ivuxolimab. The source is an adult with an advanced solid tumor such as melanoma, head and neck, liver or kidney cancer.

The DNA of the CDR3 is TGTGCCAGCAGTGAAGCAAGGGGCGGGCCTCAGTTCTTC. It codes for CASSEARGGPQFF. The chain joins TRBV6-1 to TRBJ2-1; D is perhaps TRBD1 or TRBD2 (5 bases each). CDR3 length: 13 residues. CDR1 is MNHNS and CDR2 is SASEGT in the germline V gene. V lost 0 bases to trimming and J lost 13 bases, with 13 bases between them.